These 24 T cell receptor beta chains share one sample of origin, sequenced in a study of identical twins (TCRdb year 2016). Libraries were constructed by 5' RACE. The instrument was an Illumina HiSeq 2000. The public reads were run again by TCRdb, first through fastp at Q25 and then through MiXCR, and only productive beta chains were kept. Each CDR3 protein gets just one entry, which takes the most common genes and DNA from the rows behind it. For this sample the table gives 420,000 or so distinct CDR3 sequences, of which less than 20% were detected only once. The top ten constitute around 10% of the sample. Sequenced sample: naive T cells sorted from blood. This specimen's cell subset or site label, per the study, means: cells isolated with a human naive T-cell isolation kit. The origin of the receptors is a man aged 45-60 years in good health.

V gene TRBV20-1 combines with J gene TRBJ1-5, with a possible D match to TRBD1 (6 bases). Germline V gene sequence: CDR1 DFQATT, CDR2 SNEGSKA (reference sequence). The CDR3 sequence is 14 residues long. Trimming took off 4 bases at V and 2 bases at J, with 12 bases between the two ends. CDR3: CSATGQLGNQPQHF. The CDR3 DNA reads TGCAGTGCTACCGGACAGTTGGGCAATCAGCCCCAGCATTTT.

The gene calls are TRBV27 and TRBJ2-7; D might be TRBD2 (5 bases). This CDR3 is 14 amino acids long. Germline CDR1 is MNHEY and CDR2 is SMNVEV (reference sequence). Trimming shortened V by 2 bases and J by 2 bases, and 10 bases separated the two germline ends. DNA of the CDR3: TGTGCCAGCAGTTTAAACGGAGGAACCTACGAGCAGTACTTC. Amino acid sequence: CASSLNGGTYEQYF.

This clonotype showed up many times. The chain is built from TRBV5-6 and TRBJ2-1, with TRBD2 matching over 14 bases. The germline CDR1 and CDR2 sequences are SGHDT and YYEEEE. Unmatched junction bases numbered 6, after V lost 4 bases and J lost 0 bases. This CDR3 is built from 18 residues. CDR3 bases: TGTGCCAGCAGCGTGGGACTAGCGGGAGACCGCTCCTACAATGAGCAGTTCTTC. It specifies CASSVGLAGDRSYNEQFF. Full variable domain (remainder filled in from reference TRBV5-6 and TRBJ2-1): DAGVTQSPTHLIKTRGQQVTLRCSPKSGHDTVSWYQQALGQGPQFIFQYYEEEERQRGNFPDRFSGHQFPNYSSELNVNALLLGDSALYLCASSVGLAGDRSYNEQFFGPGTRLTVL.

This clonotype was picked up many times. This chain connects TRBV10-3 to TRBJ2-7; TRBD1 or TRBD2 may be the D gene (5 bases each). The CDR3 is made up of 14 amino acids. Trimming left V 10 bases short and J 0 bases short, with 16 bases between. Germline CDR1 reads ENHRY; CDR2 reads SYGVKD. The DNA of the CDR3 is TGTGCCACCCTCCCCGCAGGGAGCTCCTACGAGCAGTACTTC. Its translation: CATLPAGSSYEQYF.

This clonotype is a singleton in its sample. The DNA for the CDR3 is TGCAGTGCTAGAGACGGGGGAGGGCCCCAAGAGACCCAGTACTTC. It codes for CSARDGGGPQETQYF. The chain combines TRBV20-1 with TRBJ2-5; 7 positions match TRBD2. Germline V gene sequence: CDR1 DFQATT, CDR2 SNEGSKA (reference sequence). V lost 0 bases, J lost 1 base, and 5 bases stayed unmatched. CDR3 length: 15 amino acids.

The chain carries TRBV20-1 and TRBJ2-3, with 7 bases that match TRBD1. Germline CDR1 is DFQATT and CDR2 is SNEGSKA (reference sequence). Germline trimming cut 3 bases from V and 2 bases from J; bases unmatched to any gene: 8. This CDR3 has 15 amino acids. The CDR3 loop reads CSASEGAFATDTQYF. CDR3 DNA: TGCAGTGCTAGTGAGGGGGCCTTCGCCACAGATACGCAGTATTTT.

J is TRBJ2-7 and V is TRBV20-1, with D possibly called TRBD1 or TRBD2 (5 bases each). Germline CDR1 DFQATT, CDR2 SNEGSKA (reference sequence). V was shortened by 2 bases and J by 6 bases, with 14 bases between the two germline ends. This CDR3 is built from 13 residues. CDR3 loop: CSARPGARGEQYF. In nucleotides, the CDR3 is TGCAGTGCTAGACCCGGGGCTAGGGGCGAGCAGTACTTC.

This clonotype was seen a handful of times. The chain joins TRBV10-3 to TRBJ1-2; D call uncertain. The CDR3 covers 15 residues. Germline values: CDR1 ENHRY, CDR2 SYGVKD. V lost 2 bases and J lost 0, with 10 bases in between. The CDR3: CAISETGRANYGYTF. DNA of the CDR3: TGTGCCATCAGTGAGACCGGCAGAGCTAACTATGGCTACACCTTC.

This clonotype was seen repeatedly, ten times or more. V is TRBV7-2 and J is TRBJ1-2, with D possibly TRBD1 on 6 matching bases. The CDR3 contains 17 residues. Germline V CDR1 and CDR2: SGHTA, FQGNSA. V was clipped by 0 bases and J by 4 bases, with 18 bases between them. CDR3 sequence reads: CASSLALLQGDVYGYTF. For the CDR3, the DNA is TGTGCCAGCAGCTTAGCGCTTTTACAGGGAGATGTCTATGGCTACACCTTC.

Ten or more counts support this clonotype. The chain carries TRBV30 and TRBJ2-7; D gene uncertain. The CDR3 loop spans 12 amino acids. Germline V gives CDR1 GTSNPN, CDR2 SVGIG (reference sequence). With 0 bases removed from V and 4 bases from J, the gap between germline ends came to 7 bases. The CDR3, as DNA: TGTGCCTGGAGTGTAGAAGGGTACGAGCAGTACTTC. Its protein is CAWSVEGYEQYF.

The CDR3 DNA is TGTGCCAGCAGCTTTTCGACAGGGGTACTTGGCTACACCTTC. Translation gives CASSFSTGVLGYTF. V and J are TRBV13 and TRBJ1-2; 8 nucleotides line up with TRBD1. Trimming at V came to 3 bases and at J to 7 bases, leaving 7 bases not matched to a gene. Germline CDR1 PRHDT, CDR2 FYEKMQ (reference sequence). The CDR3 sequence is 14 residues long.

The chain employs TRBV6-2 or TRBV6-3 and TRBJ1-4; 7 bases line up with TRBD1. Looked up from germline, CDR1 is MNHEY and CDR2 is SVGEGT. This CDR3 has 15 residues. Trimming took 6 bases from V and 8 from J; bases not matched to a gene: 12. CDR3 nucleotide sequence: TGTGCCAGCAGCTCTACAGGGGCGACGGTCGAAAAACTGTTTTTT. It yields the protein CASSSTGATVEKLFF.

This clonotype was picked up a small number of times. V is TRBV20-1 and J is TRBJ1-2; no definite D call. This CDR3 spans 13 amino acids. Trimming pared 5 bases from V and 2 bases from J, leaving 12 bases between. The germline CDR1 and CDR2 sequences are DFQATT and SNEGSKA (reference sequence). CDR3 nucleotides: TGCAGTGCTCTGATGGACGGGAACTATGGCTACACCTTC. Translated, it gives CSALMDGNYGYTF.

About this clonotype itself: This may be a read error, as it is one base from a much larger clone. V gene TRBV7-8 combines with J gene TRBJ2-7; D gene ambiguous. The CDR3 runs to 12 residues. The V gene lost 5 bases and the J gene lost 6 bases, with 11 bases spanning the gap. CDR1 is SGHVS, CDR2 FQNEAQ, per germline. CDR3 residues: CASSRLSSEQYF. The CDR3 nucleotides read TGTGCCAGCAGCCGACTCAGCTCCGAGCAGTACTTC.

This clonotype has a count of ten or more. The V call is TRBV5-6, the J call TRBJ1-1; D unclear. The CDR3 sequence is 15 residues long. CDR1 is SGHDT and CDR2 is YYEEEE in the germline V gene. V was pared by 1 base and J by 6 bases, with 16 bases between. The chain's CDR3 is CASSLRSPGIPEAFF. CDR3 nucleotides: TGTGCCAGCAGCTTGAGGTCCCCCGGAATACCTGAAGCTTTCTTT. Full variable domain (remainder filled in from reference TRBV5-6 and TRBJ1-1): DAGVTQSPTHLIKTRGQQVTLRCSPKSGHDTVSWYQQALGQGPQFIFQYYEEEERQRGNFPDRFSGHQFPNYSSELNVNALLLGDSALYLCASSLRSPGIPEAFFGQGTRLTVV.

V is TRBV29-1 and J is TRBJ1-2; TRBD1 is a possible D gene (6 bases). The germline V gene encodes CDR1 SQVTM and CDR2 ANQGSEA. V was shortened by 6 bases and J by 6 bases, with 17 bases between the two germline ends. The CDR3 sequence is 13 residues long. CDR3 DNA sequence: TGCAGCGTGAGGGGGGGACGGTCTCATGGCTACACCTTC. It yields the protein CSVRGGRSHGYTF.

The CDR3 loop is CASSSAGTDYEQYF. Written as DNA, the CDR3 is TGTGCCAGCAGCTCCGCCGGGACAGACTACGAGCAGTACTTC. The gene calls are TRBV7-9 and TRBJ2-7, with 7 bases lining up with TRBD1. The V gene end was trimmed by 4 bases and the J gene end by 3 bases; junction bases not matched to a gene: 6. This CDR3 spans 14 amino acids. Germline CDR1 and CDR2: SEHNR and FQNEAQ (reference sequence).

This clonotype occurred many times. The rearrangement joins TRBV7-2 to TRBJ2-1; D unclear. The V end lost 7 bases, the J end lost 5 bases, and 15 bases lay between the germline ends. The CDR3 spans 14 residues. Germline V gene lookup returns CDR1 SGHTA and CDR2 FQGNSA. The CDR3 region has the DNA TGTGCCAGCACGCGGTCTAGTAGGGACAATGAGCAGTTCTTC. It codes for CASTRSSRDNEQFF.

V is TRBV4-1 and J is TRBJ1-6; D ambiguous. This CDR3 contains 15 residues. The V end lost 0 bases, the J end lost 6 bases, and 9 bases lay between the germline ends. Germline V gene lookup returns CDR1 MGHRA and CDR2 YSYEKL. The CDR3 nucleotides read TGCGCCAGCAGCCAAGATTACAGCCTTAATTCACCCCTCCACTTT. Translation: CASSQDYSLNSPLHF.

This clonotype was seen many times. For the CDR3, the DNA is TGTGCCAGCAGCTTAGGGACAGGGGTAAATGAGCAGTTCTTC. Amino acids: CASSLGTGVNEQFF. The chain joins TRBV11-2 to TRBJ2-1; 9 nucleotides align to TRBD1. Germline CDR1 and CDR2: SGHAT and FQNNGV. V shed 1 base, J shed 7 bases, and the junction held 2 bases outside the gene matches. The CDR3 spans 14 residues. Variable domain in full (rest from reference TRBV11-2 and TRBJ2-1): EAGVAQSPRYKIIEKRQSVAFWCNPISGHATLYWYQQILGQGPKLLIQFQNNGVVDDSQLPKDRFSAERLKGVDSTLKIQPAKLEDSAVYLCASSLGTGVNEQFFGPGTRLTVL.

This clonotype was detected ten times or more. The CDR3 here is CASSPSGRASWETQYF. The CDR3 DNA is TGTGCCAGCAGCCCCAGCGGGAGGGCCTCGTGGGAGACCCAGTACTTC. The rearrangement links TRBV28 to TRBJ2-5; 10 bases align to TRBD2. The CDR3 covers 16 residues. J gave up 5 bases and V 6 bases, and 12 bases lay outside the gene matches. Looked up from germline, CDR1 is MDHEN and CDR2 is SYDVKM.

In regard to this clonotype: Given a much more abundant clone one base away, this may be a read error. V gene TRBV27 combines with J gene TRBJ2-5; no definite D call. There are 15 residues in the CDR3. Trimming stripped 2 bases from V and 3 bases from J, with 13 bases between. Germline values: CDR1 MNHEY, CDR2 SMNVEV (reference sequence). The CDR3 nucleotides are TGTGCCAGCAGTTTAGGAGCTGAGCTAGAAGAGACCCAGTACTTC. Protein: CASSLGAELEETQYF.

The CDR3 DNA reads TGCGCCAGCAGCCAAGATCCGCCCACAGGGGGCATAGCCAAAAACATTCAGTACTTC. This encodes CASSQDPPTGGIAKNIQYF. This chain joins TRBV4-3 and TRBJ2-4; 9 bases match TRBD1. V lost 0 bases, J lost 0 bases, and 9 bases stayed unmatched. Germline V gene data show CDR1 as LGHNA and CDR2 as YSLEER. This CDR3 region has 19 residues.

This clonotype was seen a handful of times. The chain recombines TRBV19 with TRBJ2-1; TRBD2 matches 11 bases. Germline V lookup: CDR1 LNHDA, CDR2 SQIVND (reference sequence). The CDR3 loop spans 18 amino acids. V shed 5 bases, J shed 0 bases, and the junction held 9 bases outside the gene matches. In DNA, the CDR3 is TGTGCCAGTAGTCCCAGGCTAACTAGCGGGAGCTCCTACAATGAGCAGTTCTTC. Residues: CASSPRLTSGSSYNEQFF.